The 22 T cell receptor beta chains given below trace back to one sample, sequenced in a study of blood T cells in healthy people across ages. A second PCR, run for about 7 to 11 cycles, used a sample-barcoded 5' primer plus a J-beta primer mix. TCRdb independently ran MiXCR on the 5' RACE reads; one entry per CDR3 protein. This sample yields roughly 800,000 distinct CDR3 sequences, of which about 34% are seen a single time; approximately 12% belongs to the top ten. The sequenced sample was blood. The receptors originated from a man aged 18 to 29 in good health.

The CDR3 protein is CASSKILDYNEQYF. In nucleotides, the CDR3 is TGTGCCAGCAGTAAAATTTTGGATTACAATGAGCAGTACTTC. This chain uses TRBV6-2 or TRBV6-3 with TRBJ2-5; D is ambiguous. Trimming took off 5 bases at V and 11 bases at J, with 21 bases between the two ends. This CDR3 contains 14 residues. Germline V lookup: CDR1 MNHEY, CDR2 SVGEGT.

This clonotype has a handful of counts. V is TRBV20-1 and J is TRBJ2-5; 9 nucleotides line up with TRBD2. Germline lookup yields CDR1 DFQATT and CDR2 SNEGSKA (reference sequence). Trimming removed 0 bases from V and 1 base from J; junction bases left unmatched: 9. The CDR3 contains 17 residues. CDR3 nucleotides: TGCAGTGCTAGAGATTATGACCAGCGGGGGGTCCAAGAGACCCAGTACTTC. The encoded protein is CSARDYDQRGVQETQYF.

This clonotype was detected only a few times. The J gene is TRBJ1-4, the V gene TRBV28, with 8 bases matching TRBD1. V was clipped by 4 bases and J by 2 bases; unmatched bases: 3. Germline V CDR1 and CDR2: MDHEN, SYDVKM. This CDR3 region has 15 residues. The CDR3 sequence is CASSSRGLTNEKLFF. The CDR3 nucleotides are TGTGCCAGCAGTTCCAGGGGGCTTACTAATGAAAAACTGTTTTTT.

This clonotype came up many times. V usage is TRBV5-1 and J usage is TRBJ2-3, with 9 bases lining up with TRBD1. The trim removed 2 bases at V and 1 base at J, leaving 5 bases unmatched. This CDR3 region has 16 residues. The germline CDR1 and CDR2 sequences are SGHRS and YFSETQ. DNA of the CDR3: TGCGCCAGCAGCTTAAAACAGGGGGCTGGCACAGATACGCAGTATTTT. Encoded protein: CASSLKQGAGTDTQYF. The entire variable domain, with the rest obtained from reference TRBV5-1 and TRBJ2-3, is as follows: KAGVTQTPRYLIKTRGQQVTLSCSPISGHRSVSWYQQTPGQGLQFLFEYFSETQRNKGNFPGRFSGRQFSNSRSEMNVSTLELGDSALYLCASSLKQGAGTDTQYFGPGTRLTVL.

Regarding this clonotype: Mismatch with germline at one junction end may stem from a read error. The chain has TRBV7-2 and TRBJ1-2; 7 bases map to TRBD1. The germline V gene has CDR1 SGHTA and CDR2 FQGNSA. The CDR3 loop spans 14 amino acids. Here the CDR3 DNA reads TGTGCCTGCAGCACTGACAGGGCGAGATATGGCTACACCTTC. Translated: CACSTDRARYGYTF. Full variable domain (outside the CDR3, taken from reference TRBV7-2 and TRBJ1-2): GAGVSQSPSNKVTEKGKDVELRCDPISGHTALYWYRQSLGQGLEFLIYFQGNSAPDKSGLPSDRFSAERTGGSVSTLTIQRTQQEDSAVYLCACSTDRARYGYTFGSGTRLTVV.

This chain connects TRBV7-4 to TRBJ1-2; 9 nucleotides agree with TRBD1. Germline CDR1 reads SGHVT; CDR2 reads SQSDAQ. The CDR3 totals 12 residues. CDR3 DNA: TGTGCAAATACAGGGGGCGTAAGTGGCTACACCTTC. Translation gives CANTGGVSGYTF.

The CDR3 region is CASSYRPGTPHNEKLFF. The CDR3 coding sequence is TGTGCCAGCAGCTATCGTCCCGGGACTCCGCATAATGAAAAACTGTTTTTT. The chain recombines TRBV7-9 with TRBJ1-4; perhaps TRBD1 as D (5 bases). The CDR3 sequence is 17 residues long. Germline assignment: CDR1 SEHNR and CDR2 FQNEAQ (reference sequence). The germline V and J ends were trimmed by 4 bases and 4 bases, with 19 bases remaining between them.

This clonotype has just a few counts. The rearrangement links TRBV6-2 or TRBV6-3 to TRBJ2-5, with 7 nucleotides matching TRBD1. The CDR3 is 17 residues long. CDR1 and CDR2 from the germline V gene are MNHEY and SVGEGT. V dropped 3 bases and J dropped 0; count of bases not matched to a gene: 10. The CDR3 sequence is CASSYGGTETYQETQYF. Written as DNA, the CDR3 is TGTGCCAGCAGTTATGGTGGGACAGAGACCTACCAAGAGACCCAGTACTTC.

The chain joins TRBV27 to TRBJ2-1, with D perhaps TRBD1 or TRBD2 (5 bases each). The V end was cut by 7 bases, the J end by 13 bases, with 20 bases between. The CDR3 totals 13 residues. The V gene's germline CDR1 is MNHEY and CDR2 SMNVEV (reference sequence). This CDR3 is CASTPDLGETQFF. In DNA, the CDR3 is TGTGCCAGCACTCCGGACCTGGGGGAGACCCAGTTCTTC.

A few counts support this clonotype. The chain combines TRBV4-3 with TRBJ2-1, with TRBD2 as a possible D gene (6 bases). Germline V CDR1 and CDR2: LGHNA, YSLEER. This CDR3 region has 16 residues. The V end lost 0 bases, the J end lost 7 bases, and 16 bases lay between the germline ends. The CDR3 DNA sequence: TGCGCCAGCAGCCAAGAGCGAGGTTTGGGAGGTAATGAGCAGTTCTTC. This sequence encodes CASSQERGLGGNEQFF.

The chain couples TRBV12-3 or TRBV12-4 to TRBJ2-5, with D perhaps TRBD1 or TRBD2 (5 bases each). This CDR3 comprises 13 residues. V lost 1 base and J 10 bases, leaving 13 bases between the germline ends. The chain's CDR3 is CASSLGGEGVQYF. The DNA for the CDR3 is TGTGCCAGCAGTTTAGGGGGCGAGGGCGTCCAGTACTTC.

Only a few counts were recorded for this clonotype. CDR3 nucleotides: TGCAGTGCTAGAGTGTGGGCAGGGGGTAGAGAGACCCAGTACTTC. It codes for CSARVWAGGRETQYF. This chain links TRBV20-1 with TRBJ2-5; 7 bases are a match to TRBD1. Germline CDR1 DFQATT, CDR2 SNEGSKA (reference sequence). V lost 1 base, J lost 4 bases, and 9 bases stayed unmatched. This CDR3 has 15 residues.

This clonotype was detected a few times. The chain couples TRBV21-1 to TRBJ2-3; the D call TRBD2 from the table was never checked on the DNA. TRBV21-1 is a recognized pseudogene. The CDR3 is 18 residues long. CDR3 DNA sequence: TGTGCCAGCAGCTCCCGTGAGACTAGCGGGCCTAGCACAGATACGCAGTATTTT. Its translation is CASSSRETSGPSTDTQYF.

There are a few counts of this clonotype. The CDR3 spells CASSQVPGLKTGELFF. CDR3 DNA sequence: TGCGCCAGCAGCCAAGTACCGGGGTTAAAAACCGGGGAGCTGTTTTTT. The chain recombines TRBV4-1 with TRBJ2-2; D possibly corresponds to TRBD2 (5 bases). The CDR3 totals 16 residues. CDR1 is MGHRA, CDR2 YSYEKL, per germline. Trimming removed 1 base from V and 5 bases from J, with 14 bases in between.

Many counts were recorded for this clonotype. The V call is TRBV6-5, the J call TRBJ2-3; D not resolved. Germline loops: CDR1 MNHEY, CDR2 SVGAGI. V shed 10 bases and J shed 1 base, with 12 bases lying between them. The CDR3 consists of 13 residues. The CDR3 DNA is TGTGCCACCTTAAGGACGGGCACAGATACGCAGTATTTT. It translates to CATLRTGTDTQYF.

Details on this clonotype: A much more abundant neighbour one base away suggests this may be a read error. This CDR3 is CASSQDRRAGGGEQFF. In nucleotides, the CDR3 is TGCGCCAGCAGCCAAGATCGACGAGCGGGGGGAGGTGAGCAGTTCTTC. This chain links TRBV4-3 with TRBJ2-1; 9 bases are shared with TRBD2. V shed 0 bases, J shed 9 bases, and the junction held 9 bases outside the gene matches. The V gene's germline CDR1 is LGHNA and CDR2 YSLEER. The CDR3 covers 16 residues.

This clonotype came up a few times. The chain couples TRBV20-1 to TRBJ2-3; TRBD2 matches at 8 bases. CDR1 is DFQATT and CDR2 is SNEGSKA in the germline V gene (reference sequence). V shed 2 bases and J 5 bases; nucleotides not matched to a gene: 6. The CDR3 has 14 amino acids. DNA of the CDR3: TGCAGTGCTAGACAATCGGGGGGGCGAGATACGCAGTATTTT. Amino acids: CSARQSGGRDTQYF.

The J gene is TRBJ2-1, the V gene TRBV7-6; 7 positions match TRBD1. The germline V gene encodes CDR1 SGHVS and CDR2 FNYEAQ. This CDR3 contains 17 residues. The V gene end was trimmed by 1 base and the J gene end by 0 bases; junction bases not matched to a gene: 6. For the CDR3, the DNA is TGTGCCAGCAGCTTAGTTGTAGGGGGCAGCTCCTACAATGAGCAGTTCTTC. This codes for CASSLVVGGSSYNEQFF.

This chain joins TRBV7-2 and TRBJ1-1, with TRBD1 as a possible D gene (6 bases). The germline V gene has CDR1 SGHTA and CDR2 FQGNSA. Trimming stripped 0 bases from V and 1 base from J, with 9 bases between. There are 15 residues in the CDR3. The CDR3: CASSLAPQGNTEAFF. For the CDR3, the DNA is TGTGCCAGCAGCTTAGCACCACAGGGGAACACTGAAGCTTTCTTT.

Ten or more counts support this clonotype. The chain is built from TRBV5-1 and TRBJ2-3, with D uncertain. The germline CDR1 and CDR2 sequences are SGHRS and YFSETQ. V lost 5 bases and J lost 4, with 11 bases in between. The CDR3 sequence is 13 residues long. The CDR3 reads CASRAEVPDTQYF. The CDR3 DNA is TGCGCCAGCAGGGCAGAGGTTCCAGATACGCAGTATTTT.

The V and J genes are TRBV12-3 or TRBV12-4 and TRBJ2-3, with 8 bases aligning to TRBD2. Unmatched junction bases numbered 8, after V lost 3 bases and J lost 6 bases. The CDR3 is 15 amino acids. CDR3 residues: CASSFGGTRRDTQYF. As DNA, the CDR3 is TGTGCCAGCAGTTTTGGGGGGACTAGAAGGGATACGCAGTATTTT.

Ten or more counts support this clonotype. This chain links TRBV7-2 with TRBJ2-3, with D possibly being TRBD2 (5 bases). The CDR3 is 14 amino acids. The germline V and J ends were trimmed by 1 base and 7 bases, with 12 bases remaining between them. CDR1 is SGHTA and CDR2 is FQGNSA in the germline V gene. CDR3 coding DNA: TGTGCCAGCAGCTTAGATTTATACGGGAATACGCAGTATTTT. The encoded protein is CASSLDLYGNTQYF.